This is a list of T cell receptor beta chains from one sample in a study of cytomegalovirus exposure and HLA in healthy donors. Method: immunoSEQ multiplex PCR; TCRdb's copy keeps in-frame clones and lacks some. Its table records about 130,000 clones. The material sequenced was PBMCs. These TCRs come from a woman aged 55-70 years in good health and CMV-seronegative. Both conserved end residues are part of each CDR3. Fields, in order: J gene, V gene, clone size, D gene, CDR3 protein, CDR3 DNA. D genes are given only for firm matches. Some rows have no size entry. The others give once, few or many, or a class for an expanded clone.

TRBJ1-1,TRBV29-1,NA,NA,CSVEEAGRTEAFF,TGCAGCGTTGAAGAGGCGGGGAGGACTGAAGCTTTCTTT
TRBJ1-2,TRBV5-1,NA,NA,CASSRGENNYGYTF,TGCGCCAGCAGCCGGGGGGAGAATAACTATGGCTACACCTTC
TRBJ2-1,TRBV10-1,NA,TRBD1,CASSGWTGGLNEQFF,TGCGCCAGCAGCGGTTGGACAGGGGGTCTCAATGAGCAGTTCTTC
TRBJ2-3,TRBV5-8,NA,NA,CASSSPLRFTDTQYF,TGTGCCAGCAGCTCCCCTCTGCGGTTCACAGATACGCAGTATTTT
TRBJ2-7,TRBV5-1,NA,TRBD2,CASSLARTSGGDEQYF,TGCGCCAGCAGCTTGGCTCGGACTAGCGGGGGGGACGAGCAGTACTTC
TRBJ2-2,TRBV4-1,NA,NA,CASSPLGADNTGELFF,TGCGCCAGCAGCCCCCTGGGAGCAGACAACACCGGGGAGCTGTTTTTT
TRBJ1-4,TRBV7-9,NA,NA,CASSTTRPQSGPLGKLFF,TGTGCCAGCAGCACGACAAGGCCTCAATCCGGTCCGCTGGGAAAACTGTTTTTT
TRBJ1-5,TRBV19,NA,NA,CASTPKRYNNQPQHF,TGTGCCAGTACCCCAAAACGGTATAACAATCAGCCCCAGCATTTT
TRBJ2-7,TRBV28,NA,TRBD2,CASSLLAGSYEQYF,TGTGCCAGCAGTTTATTAGCGGGATCCTACGAGCAGTACTTC
TRBJ1-1,TRBV4-2,NA,NA,CASSPQGQRTEAFF,TGTGCCAGCAGCCCCCAGGGTCAACGCACTGAAGCTTTCTTT
TRBJ2-7,TRBV27,NA,NA,CASSLLIGRGSHEQYF,TGTGCCAGCAGTCTCCTGATTGGGCGGGGCTCCCACGAGCAGTACTTC
TRBJ2-7,TRBV7-6,NA,TRBD1,CASSTRDSTYEQYF,TGTGCCAGCAGCACCCGGGACAGCACCTACGAGCAGTACTTC
TRBJ2-1,TRBV11-2,NA,NA,CASSLASDEQFF,TGTGCCAGCAGCTTAGCGTCAGATGAGCAGTTCTTC
TRBJ2-7,TRBV6-1,NA,NA,CASSEDLFAVSYEQYF,TGTGCCAGCAGTGAAGACCTCTTTGCGGTTTCCTACGAGCAGTACTTC
TRBJ1-6,TRBV7-3,NA,NA,CASSLNRLGPLHF,TGTGCCAGCAGCTTAAATAGACTTGGGCCCCTCCACTTT
TRBJ1-5,TRBV18,NA,NA,CASSPPTGLGPNQPQHF,TGTGCCAGCTCACCACCGACAGGTCTTGGCCCCAATCAGCCCCAGCATTTT
TRBJ2-2,TRBV5-1,NA,TRBD1,CASSQRTGLYSGELFF,TGCGCCAGCAGCCAGAGGACAGGGTTATATTCCGGGGAGCTGTTTTTT
TRBJ2-7,TRBV28,medium-sized,TRBD2,CASTLRLASSYEQYF,TGTGCCAGCACCTTGCGACTAGCTTCTTCCTACGAGCAGTACTTC
TRBJ2-7,TRBV2,NA,NA,CASNEGVSPEQYF,TGTGCCAGCAATGAGGGAGTCTCTCCCGAGCAGTACTTC
TRBJ1-1,TRBV20-1,NA,NA,CRATGNTEAFF,TGCAGGGCTACCGGGAACACTGAAGCTTTCTTT
TRBJ2-1,TRBV6-4,NA,TRBD2,CASSDLYSSGRGYNEQFF,TGTGCCAGCAGTGACCTGTACTCTAGCGGGAGAGGGTACAATGAGCAGTTCTTC
TRBJ1-2,TRBV11-2,NA,NA,CASSLAGVGGYTF,TGTGCCAGCAGCTTAGCGGGGGTCGGGGGCTACACCTTC
TRBJ1-4,TRBV5-4,NA,NA,CASSVGLIGEKLFF,TGTGCCAGCAGCGTAGGACTTATAGGAGAAAAACTGTTTTTT
TRBJ1-5,TRBV16,NA,TRBD1,CASSQSGQADSNQPQHF,TGTGCCAGCAGCCAATCGGGACAGGCCGATAGCAATCAGCCCCAGCATTTT
TRBJ2-1,TRBV5-4,NA,TRBD1,CASSSGGQTYNEQFF,TGTGCCAGCAGCTCAGGGGGACAGACCTACAATGAGCAGTTCTTC
TRBJ2-3,TRBV6-5,NA,TRBD2,CASSYGAGGGTDTQYF,TGTGCCAGCAGTTACGGGGCGGGAGGAGGCACAGATACGCAGTATTTT
TRBJ1-1,TRBV18,NA,TRBD1,CASSLLDRGDYAFF,TGTGCCAGCTCACTTCTGGACAGGGGGGACTACGCTTTCTTT
TRBJ2-6,TRBV4-1,NA,NA,CASSLEPGGGANVLTF,TGCGCCAGCAGCCTAGAGCCCGGGGGAGGGGCCAACGTCCTGACTTTC
TRBJ2-4,TRBV14,NA,TRBD1,CASSQVPGQGQYF,TGTGCCAGCAGCCAAGTCCCGGGACAGGGACAGTACTTC
TRBJ2-7,TRBV7-2,NA,NA,CASSLRRSPYF,TGTGCCAGCAGCTTAAGGAGGAGCCCGTACTTC
TRBJ1-4,TRBV4-1,NA,NA,CASSLIGLNEKLFF,TGCGCCAGCAGCCTCATCGGACTGAATGAAAAACTGTTTTTT
TRBJ2-3,TRBV9,NA,NA,CASSVGGGEGTDTQYF,TGTGCCAGCAGCGTAGGAGGGGGGGAGGGGACAGATACGCAGTATTTT
TRBJ1-4,TRBV15,NA,NA,CATSDHSGLANEKLFF,TGTGCCACCAGCGACCACTCAGGGCTGGCTAATGAAAAACTGTTTTTT
TRBJ2-7,TRBV5-4,NA,NA,CASSLEGGMSYEQYF,TGTGCCAGCAGCTTAGAGGGGGGGATGTCCTACGAGCAGTACTTC
TRBJ2-5,TRBV7-9,NA,NA,CASSRDGQETQYF,TGTGCCAGCAGTCGAGACGGGCAAGAGACCCAGTACTTC
TRBJ1-5,TRBV28,NA,NA,CASSAGTYQPQHF,TGTGCCAGCAGTGCCGGGACATATCAGCCCCAGCATTTT
TRBJ1-1,TRBV19,NA,NA,CASSIEGSRWTYTEAFF,TGTGCCAGTAGTATAGAGGGGTCTCGGTGGACTTACACTGAAGCTTTCTTT
TRBJ2-3,TRBV27,NA,NA,CASSFDEEGGANTQYF,TGTGCCAGCAGTTTTGACGAGGAGGGGGGGGCAAATACGCAGTATTTT
TRBJ1-1,TRBV6-5,NA,TRBD1,CASSSWTGHEAFF,TGTGCCAGCAGTTCTTGGACAGGGCATGAAGCTTTCTTT
TRBJ2-7,TRBV6-5,NA,TRBD1,CASKDGTGGTEQYF,TGTGCCAGCAAAGACGGGACAGGGGGCACCGAGCAGTACTTC
TRBJ2-2,TRBV19,NA,TRBD1,CASTKHHITGTGKNTGELFF,TGTGCCAGTACCAAGCACCATATAACCGGGACAGGAAAGAACACCGGGGAGCTGTTTTTT
TRBJ2-5,TRBV25-1,NA,TRBD2,CASGERAGGRETQYF,TGTGCCAGCGGGGAGCGGGCGGGGGGGCGAGAGACCCAGTACTTC
TRBJ2-2,TRBV6-4,NA,TRBD1,CASSLQGGNTGELFF,TGTGCCAGCAGTTTACAGGGGGGCAACACCGGGGAGCTGTTTTTT
TRBJ1-2,TRBV7-2,NA,TRBD1,CASSGRDSYGYTF,TGTGCCAGCAGCGGCCGGGACAGCTATGGCTACACCTTC
TRBJ1-5,TRBV6-6,NA,TRBD1,CASSQGGTGGQPQHF,TGTGCCAGCAGTCAGGGCGGGACAGGGGGTCAGCCCCAGCATTTT
TRBJ1-4,TRBV18,NA,NA,CASSPGGKSTNEKLFF,TGTGCCAGCTCACCCGGCGGCAAATCAACTAATGAAAAACTGTTTTTT